This T cell receptor (beta chain) comes out of a study of long-term antiretroviral therapy in people with HIV. Points from the study as a whole: Blood sampling spanned 2004 to 2017, possibly under older ART regimens. Transplant donor controls retained higher diversity, though diversity increased after ART.

This CDR3 is built from 16 residues. Trimming took off 0 bases at V and 0 bases at J, with 10 bases between the two ends. Looked up from germline, CDR1 is SGHDT and CDR2 is YYEEEE. Comments on this clone: Its antigen is not identified.

Runs used v3.0 of the immunoSEQ assay and were done at survey level. Sequencing used immunoSEQ multiplex PCR; TCRdb keeps in-frame clones, though not all of them. This sample has around 15,000 clones; 77% occur once, and the top ten carry roughly a fifth. This TCR was recovered from a man aged 40-50 years with HIV. The chain recombines TRBV5-6 with TRBJ2-1; no firm D call. Material: unsorted PBMCs, obtained 2.1 years after starting antiretroviral therapy. The CDR3 loop reads CASSLGTTYSYNEQFF. CDR3 nucleotides: TGTGCCAGCAGCTTGGGGACCACCTACTCCTACAATGAGCAGTTCTTC. Full variable domain (remainder filled in from reference TRBV5-6 and TRBJ2-1): DAGVTQSPTHLIKTRGQQVTLRCSPKSGHDTVSWYQQALGQGPQFIFQYYEEEERQRGNFPDRFSGHQFPNYSSELNVNALLLGDSALYLCASSLGTTYSYNEQFFGPGTRLTVL.